This T cell receptor beta chain is from a study of blood T cell repertoires in COVID-19. Study information: Specimens from acute and convalescent COVID-19 originated in the United States, Italy and Spain. PBMCs, B-cell-depleted T cells, or T cells were the source of the cDNA or gDNA that made up the material.

Original handling: For nucleated cells, counts were estimated from reference gene primer amplification. Clones were sequenced by immunoSEQ multiplex PCR, and TCRdb holds only the in-frame ones, with some missing. Clonal size and the V and J genes are those of that table, whereas D and trimming came from the DNA. The data contain about 160,000 clones, 85% to 95% of them singletons. Germline values: CDR1 SEHNR, CDR2 FQNEAQ (reference sequence). V lost 1 base and J lost 4, with 10 bases in between. The CDR3 has 14 amino acids. Seattle cases were enrolled at active infection and followed longitudinally. The chain uses TRBV7-9 and TRBJ1-1, with no clear D. This clonotype was obtained from a woman aged 60-75 years with COVID-19, enrolled during active disease. Sequenced input: peripheral blood. The CDR3: CASSLGPRSTEAFF. The CDR3 nucleotides read TGTGCCAGCAGCTTAGGCCCCAGGTCCACTGAAGCTTTCTTT.